The 7 T cell receptor beta chains presented below share a single source sample, sequenced in a study of graft-versus-host responses after intestinal transplantation. These receptors' targets are unknown. Clones were read by immunoSEQ multiplex PCR, and TCRdb kept only the in-frame ones, dropping some. The sample lists 95,000 to 130,000 clones, over 75% occurring once. Sequencing used unstimulated CD4+ T cells sorted from spleen or lymph node cells, obtained before intestinal transplant. The receptors were gathered from a human donor who received an intestinal transplant.

The J gene is TRBJ2-7, the V gene TRBV28; 9 bases match TRBD2. This CDR3 spans 17 amino acids. The trim removed 2 bases at V and 4 bases at J, leaving 12 bases unmatched. Germline values: CDR1 MDHEN, CDR2 SYDVKM. This CDR3 reads CASSLPRGGRVEYEQYF. The CDR3, as DNA: TGTGCCAGCAGTTTACCCCGAGGCGGGAGGGTAGAGTACGAGCAGTACTTC. Full variable domain (remainder filled in from reference TRBV28 and TRBJ2-7): DVKVTQSSRYLVKRTGEKVFLECVQDMDHENMFWYRQDPGLGLRLIYFSYDVKMKEKGDIPEGYSVSREKKERFSLILESASTNQTSMYLCASSLPRGGRVEYEQYFGPGTRLTVT.

The rearrangement links TRBV5-1 to TRBJ2-2, with D possibly matching TRBD1 (5 bases). V shed 0 bases and J shed 5 bases, with 11 bases lying between them. The CDR3 length is 15 residues. Germline CDR1 reads SGHRS; CDR2 reads YFSETQ. The CDR3 region has the DNA TGCGCCAGCAGCTTGGAGGCAGGGCGGACCGGGGAGCTGTTTTTT. Its translation: CASSLEAGRTGELFF.

In DNA form, the CDR3 reads TGCGCCAGCAGACAGGGTTACGAGCAGTACTTC. This gives the protein CASRQGYEQYF. V is TRBV5-1 and J is TRBJ2-7; D is perhaps TRBD1 (6 bases). The V and J ends lost 5 bases and 4 bases respectively, with 7 bases between them. The germline gives CDR1 SGHRS, CDR2 YFSETQ. The CDR3 contains 11 residues.

The chain has TRBV7-2 and TRBJ2-5; D gene uncertain. The CDR3 runs to 14 residues. V was pared by 0 bases and J by 5 bases, with 10 bases between. From germline, CDR1 is SGHTA and CDR2 FQGNSA. The CDR3 reads CASSLAYTEETQYF. CDR3 DNA sequence: TGTGCCAGCAGCTTAGCGTATACGGAGGAGACCCAGTACTTC.

V and J are TRBV5-4 and TRBJ2-5; 11 bases line up with TRBD1. The V and J ends lost 2 bases and 5 bases, in that order; junction bases with no gene match: 2. This CDR3 is built from 14 residues. Germline V gene sequence: CDR1 SGHNT, CDR2 YYREEE (reference sequence). The CDR3 DNA is TGTGCCAGCAGCTTCGGACAGGGGGCGGAGACCCAGTACTTC. Protein product: CASSFGQGAETQYF.

A single count supports this clone. The V gene is TRBV28, the J gene TRBJ2-3; TRBD1 might be the D (6 bases). The germline CDR1 and CDR2 sequences are MDHEN and SYDVKM. V dropped 5 bases and J dropped 2 bases, with 14 bases sitting between them. This CDR3 has 15 amino acids. In DNA, the CDR3 is TGTGCCAGCAGTCCTAGGGGACACATCACAGATACGCAGTATTTT. This codes for CASSPRGHITDTQYF.

The chain couples TRBV14 to TRBJ2-3; TRBD1 is a possible D gene (5 bases). The CDR3 spans 15 residues. Germline V CDR1 and CDR2: SGHDN, FVKESK. V lost 4 bases and J lost 0, with 11 bases in between. CDR3 in DNA: TGTGCCAGCAGCCGGGGCAGGAAAAGCACAGATACGCAGTATTTT. Translation: CASSRGRKSTDTQYF. Together with reference TRBV14 and TRBJ2-3, the CDR3 gives the full variable domain: EAGVTQFPSHSVIEKGQTVTLRCDPISGHDNLYWYRRVMGKEIKFLLHFVKESKQDESGMPNNRFLAERTGGTYSTLKVQPAELEDSGVYFCASSRGRKSTDTQYFGPGTRLTVL.